Listed below are T cell receptor beta chains from one sample, sequenced in a study of cytomegalovirus exposure and HLA in healthy donors. Profiling relied on immunoSEQ multiplex PCR, and the TCRdb table lists in-frame clones only, not all of them. Of 120,000 to 150,000 clones listed, roughly nine tenths were seen once; the top ten hold about 3.5%. The specimen sequenced was PBMCs. These receptors came from a woman younger than 35 in good health and CMV-seropositive. Both conserved end residues are part of each CDR3. The order of the fields is clone size, J gene, V gene, D gene, CDR3 protein, CDR3 DNA. D genes are given only for firm matches. Only part of the rows carry a size: once, few, many, or a class if the clone is expanded.

NA,TRBJ2-7,TRBV9,TRBD2,CASSVSSGVGQYF,TGTGCCAGCAGCGTATCCAGCGGGGTTGGGCAGTACTTC
NA,TRBJ2-5,TRBV5-1,TRBD1,CASSVGQGGETQYF,TGCGCCAGCAGCGTAGGACAGGGTGGAGAGACCCAGTACTTC
once,TRBJ1-1,TRBV19,NA,CASSIRETTEAFF,TGTGCCAGTAGTATAAGGGAGACCACTGAAGCTTTCTTT
NA,TRBJ1-5,TRBV2,NA,CASSPVSNNQPQHF,TGTGCCAGCAGCCCAGTTTCCAACAATCAGCCCCAGCATTTT
NA,TRBJ2-2,TRBV18,NA,CASSPTPSGTGELFF,TGTGCCAGCTCACCAACTCCGTCAGGCACCGGGGAGCTGTTTTTT
NA,TRBJ1-3,TRBV6-1,TRBD1,CASSPTGGRHTIYF,TGTGCCAGCAGCCCGACAGGGGGCAGACACACCATATATTTT
NA,TRBJ2-3,TRBV6-5,TRBD2,CASRKPLAGGITQYF,TGTGCCAGCAGAAAACCACTAGCGGGAGGGATTACGCAGTATTTT
once,TRBJ1-1,TRBV14,NA,CASSQVRGSVEAFF,TGTGCCAGCAGCCAAGTTAGAGGGTCCGTTGAAGCTTTCTTT
NA,TRBJ2-7,TRBV7-9,NA,CASSLAESSYEQYF,TGTGCCAGCAGCTTAGCGGAGAGCTCCTACGAGCAGTACTTC
NA,TRBJ2-1,TRBV15,TRBD2,CATSRDTMGLRGNEQFF,TGTGCCACCAGCAGAGATACGATGGGACTACGAGGGAATGAGCAGTTCTTC
NA,TRBJ2-4,TRBV11-3,NA,CASSLDFTELSIQYF,TGTGCCAGCAGCTTAGATTTTACAGAGTTGAGCATTCAGTACTTC
NA,TRBJ2-7,TRBV11-3,NA,CASSLVGDTSYEQYF,TGTGCCAGCAGCCTAGTGGGGGACACCTCCTACGAGCAGTACTTC
NA,TRBJ1-4,TRBV11-3,TRBD1,CASSSAGTGFEKLFF,TGTGCCAGCAGCTCGGCCGGGACAGGGTTTGAAAAACTGTTTTTT
NA,TRBJ1-1,TRBV6-5,TRBD1,CASSYLPQGASEAFF,TGTGCCAGCAGTTACCTTCCACAGGGGGCCTCTGAAGCTTTCTTT
NA,TRBJ2-3,TRBV9,NA,CASSPYPITDTQYF,TGTGCCAGCAGCCCGTATCCTATCACAGATACGCAGTATTTT
NA,TRBJ2-7,TRBV5-1,NA,CASSLDGRGYEQYF,TGCGCCAGCAGCTTGGACGGGAGAGGCTACGAGCAGTACTTC
NA,TRBJ1-4,TRBV5-1,TRBD1,CASSLAGQAEKLFF,TGCGCCAGCAGCTTGGCGGGACAGGCAGAAAAACTGTTTTTT
NA,TRBJ2-3,TRBV4-3,TRBD2,CASSQDFKGSGRYDTQYF,TGCGCCAGCAGCCAAGATTTCAAGGGGAGCGGGAGGTATGATACGCAGTATTTT
NA,TRBJ2-7,TRBV7-2,NA,CASSPDFSSYEQYF,TGTGCCAGCAGCCCCGACTTTTCCTCCTACGAGCAGTACTTC
once,TRBJ2-2,TRBV30,NA,CAWGTGELFF,TGTGCCTGGGGGACTGGGGAGCTGTTTTTT
NA,TRBJ2-2,TRBV4-1,TRBD2,CASTPLAGVGGELFF,TGCGCCAGCACCCCCCTAGCGGGAGTGGGCGGGGAGCTGTTTTTT
NA,TRBJ1-3,TRBV7-2,NA,CASSSSGGRSGNTIYF,TGTGCCAGCAGCTCCTCGGGGGGGCGATCTGGAAACACCATATATTTT
NA,TRBJ2-5,TRBV5-4,NA,CASSLASSVETQYF,TGTGCCAGCAGCTTGGCCTCTAGCGTAGAGACCCAGTACTTC
once,TRBJ2-7,TRBV4-1,TRBD1,CASSQGPGQGDEQYF,TGCGCCAGCAGCCAAGGGCCGGGGCAGGGGGACGAGCAGTACTTC
NA,TRBJ2-5,TRBV5-4,TRBD2,CASSPSGLAGGQETQYF,TGTGCCAGCAGCCCCTCGGGACTAGCGGGAGGTCAAGAGACCCAGTACTTC
once,TRBJ1-2,TRBV5-6,TRBD1,CASSLPGQGLNYGYTF,TGTGCCAGCAGCTTACCGGGACAGGGGTTGAACTATGGCTACACCTTC
NA,TRBJ1-5,TRBV30,TRBD1,CAWSIPQGAGNQPQHF,TGTGCCTGGAGTATCCCACAGGGGGCAGGCAATCAGCCCCAGCATTTT
NA,TRBJ2-5,TRBV5-6,NA,CASSLVASIETQYF,TGTGCCAGCAGCTTGGTGGCTAGTATCGAGACCCAGTACTTC
NA,TRBJ2-3,TRBV5-1,TRBD1,CASSLEGTASTDTQYF,TGCGCCAGCAGCTTGGAGGGGACAGCTAGCACAGATACGCAGTATTTT
NA,TRBJ2-7,TRBV4-1,TRBD2,CASSASSGPYEQYF,TGCGCCAGCAGCGCCTCTAGCGGACCCTACGAGCAGTACTTC
NA,TRBJ1-1,TRBV27,NA,CASRKDRRPSGTEAFF,TGTGCCAGCAGGAAAGACAGGCGACCATCGGGCACTGAAGCTTTCTTT
NA,TRBJ2-1,TRBV29-1,NA,CSVGTFAYNEQFF,TGCAGCGTCGGGACTTTCGCCTACAATGAGCAGTTCTTC
NA,TRBJ1-1,TRBV5-4,TRBD1,CASSLGLGTARANTEAFF,TGTGCCAGCAGCTTGGGACTGGGGACAGCAAGGGCTAACACTGAAGCTTTCTTT
NA,TRBJ2-2,TRBV10-2,TRBD1,CASRTGKNTGELFF,TGCGCCAGCCGGACAGGGAAGAACACCGGGGAGCTGTTTTTT
few,TRBJ2-7,TRBV7-9,NA,CASSLARRGYEQYF,TGTGCCAGCAGCTTAGCCCGCAGGGGATACGAGCAGTACTTC